The 24 T cell receptor beta chains reported below all come from one sample, sequenced in a study of T cells after yellow fever vaccination (dated by TCRdb to about 2019). The library came from 5' RACE. Sequencing relied on an Illumina NovaSeq 6000. TCRdb trimmed the raw reads at Q25, called clones with MiXCR and kept productive beta chains. Every entry covers one CDR3 protein and lists the most common genes and DNA from its rows. Present in this sample are under 400,000 distinct CDR3 sequences, approximately 12% of which were seen just once. 2.5% to 4% of the sample is held by the ten biggest clonotypes. Interpreted using the paper, the treatment or condition label stands for: live attenuated yellow fever vaccine strain. The sample here was CD4+ T cells sorted from PBMCs, taken 15 days after the yellow fever booster vaccination. The receptor set was obtained from a man between 18 and 35 years old who received the YFV17D yellow fever vaccine.

This clonotype has only a few counts. This chain joins TRBV7-9 and TRBJ2-5; no firm D call. Trimming cost V 5 bases and J 5 bases, with 15 bases left between them. CDR3 length: 14 residues. Germline CDR1 and CDR2: SEHNR and FQNEAQ (reference sequence). CDR3 bases: TGTGCCAGCAGCCCCTCAGGCGGTACGGAGACCCAGTACTTC. Its translation: CASSPSGGTETQYF.

This clonotype was counted only a few times. The CDR3 here is CASTRTGGYGYTF. The CDR3 DNA follows: TGTGCCAGCACCAGGACAGGGGGCTATGGCTACACCTTC. This chain joins TRBV6-5 and TRBJ1-2; 10 bases align to TRBD1. V was pared by 7 bases and J by 4 bases, with 3 bases of the junction left unmatched. The CDR3 totals 13 residues. Germline CDR1 reads MNHEY; CDR2 reads SVGAGI.

This clonotype occurred a few times. V and J are TRBV4-3 and TRBJ2-5, with D unresolved. V was cut by 1 base and J by 3 bases, with 6 bases left in between. The CDR3 consists of 13 residues. CDR1 LGHNA and CDR2 YSLEER come from the germline V gene. CDR3 DNA: TGCGCCAGCAGCCAAGCACTTGAAGAGACCCAGTACTTC. Its protein product is CASSQALEETQYF.

This clonotype was seen only a few times. This chain links TRBV21-1 with TRBJ1-2; the table's D gene call, TRBD1, was not cross checked with the DNA. TRBV21-1 is listed as a pseudogene. CDR3 size: 9 residues. The CDR3 here is CASSTDLYF. DNA for the CDR3: TGTGCCAGCAGCACCGACCTGTACTTC.

This clonotype was seen a few times. In nucleotides, the CDR3 is TGCAGTGCTCAAACTAGCGGGGGGGCCGCAGATACGCAGTATTTT. Protein: CSAQTSGGAADTQYF. The chain is built from TRBV20-1 and TRBJ2-3, with TRBD2 identical over 13 bases. The CDR3 is 15 amino acids. Looked up from germline, CDR1 is DFQATT and CDR2 is SNEGSKA (reference sequence). Trimming cost V 5 bases and J 4 bases; bases outside gene matches: 6.

A few counts support this clonotype. J is TRBJ1-6 and V is TRBV4-1, with TRBD1 matching over 7 bases. CDR1 is MGHRA, CDR2 YSYEKL, per germline. With V trimmed by 0 bases and J by 7 bases, 12 bases remained unmatched. The CDR3 length is 18 residues. The CDR3 here is CASSQDLIGQDRNSPLHF. CDR3 DNA: TGCGCCAGCAGCCAAGATCTTATCGGACAGGATCGGAATTCACCCCTCCACTTT.

This clonotype was counted a few times. This rearrangement joins TRBV5-1 to TRBJ2-2, with D perhaps matching TRBD1 or TRBD2 (5 bases each). The CDR3 extends over 14 amino acids. Germline lookup yields CDR1 SGHRS and CDR2 YFSETQ. Trimming removed 6 bases from V and 0 bases from J, with 9 bases in between. The CDR3 loop reads CASTGTPNTGELFF. The CDR3 DNA follows: TGCGCCAGCACCGGGACGCCGAACACCGGGGAGCTGTTTTTT.

This clonotype was found many times. The chain couples TRBV7-9 to TRBJ2-2; 10 nucleotides align to TRBD2. The CDR3 is 14 amino acids. Trimming removed 6 bases from V and 5 bases from J; junction bases left unmatched: 3. Germline values: CDR1 SEHNR, CDR2 FQNEAQ (reference sequence). The chain's CDR3 is CASSLLAGTGELFF. DNA of the CDR3: TGTGCCAGCAGTTTACTAGCGGGGACCGGGGAGCTGTTTTTT. Complete variable domain (other parts from reference TRBV7-9 and TRBJ2-2): DTGVSQNPRHKITKRGQNVTFRCDPISEHNRLYWYRQTLGQGPEFLTYFQNEAQLEKSRLLSDRFSAERPKGSFSTLEIQRTEQGDSAMYLCASSLLAGTGELFFGEGSRLTVL.

V usage is TRBV11-2 and J usage is TRBJ2-1; D possibly matches TRBD1 or TRBD2 (6 bases each). Trimming took 0 bases from V and 10 from J, leaving 19 bases between them. Looked up from germline, CDR1 is SGHAT and CDR2 is FQNNGV. The CDR3 extends over 16 amino acids. The CDR3 protein is CASSLDLVEGVMEQFF. CDR3 nucleotide sequence: TGTGCCAGCAGCTTAGATCTTGTGGAGGGGGTTATGGAGCAGTTCTTC.

This chain joins TRBV18 and TRBJ1-1; D remains unclear. The V end was cut by 3 bases, the J end by 7 bases, with 12 bases between. This CDR3 comprises 13 residues. CDR1 and CDR2 (germline): KGHSH, LQKENI. The CDR3 is CASSPQTTYEAFF. DNA of the CDR3: TGTGCCAGCTCACCTCAAACCACTTATGAAGCTTTCTTT.

This clonotype was counted a single time. The V and J genes are TRBV5-1 and TRBJ2-3; 12 positions match TRBD2. V was pared by 5 bases and J by 5 bases, with 6 bases of the junction left unmatched. Per the germline V gene, CDR1 is SGHRS and CDR2 is YFSETQ. This CDR3 contains 15 residues. CDR3 DNA: TGCGCCAGCAGTCGGACTAGCGGGGATATAGATACGCAGTATTTT. Its translation: CASSRTSGDIDTQYF.

This clonotype was seen only a few times. The chain links TRBV5-1 to TRBJ2-3, with 10 bases lining up with TRBD2. Germline loops: CDR1 SGHRS, CDR2 YFSETQ. V gave up 1 base and J gave up 2 bases; unmatched junction bases: 4. This CDR3 region has 16 residues. This CDR3 reads CASSLTSGGATDTQYF. The CDR3 nucleotides are TGCGCCAGCAGCTTGACGAGCGGGGGGGCCACAGATACGCAGTATTTT.

The chain uses TRBV6-2 or TRBV6-3 and TRBJ2-3; D not certain. The CDR3 sequence is 15 residues long. Trimming removed 2 bases from V and 4 bases from J, with 13 bases in between. The germline gives CDR1 MNHEY, CDR2 SVGEGT. The CDR3 is CASSYGAGAPDTQYF. CDR3 DNA sequence: TGTGCCAGCAGTTACGGCGCTGGAGCGCCAGATACGCAGTATTTT.

The chain uses TRBV28 and TRBJ1-6, with D perhaps matching TRBD1 (5 bases). Trimming pared 3 bases from V and 6 bases from J, leaving 12 bases between. The CDR3 runs 15 residues. From germline, CDR1 is MDHEN and CDR2 SYDVKM. CDR3 sequence: CASSFRGSSNSPLHF. CDR3 nucleotides: TGTGCCAGCAGTTTCCGGGGGTCTTCTAATTCACCCCTCCACTTT.

The rearrangement joins TRBV11-2 to TRBJ2-3; 8 bases are shared with TRBD2. V was pared by 4 bases and J by 4 bases, with 4 bases of the junction left unmatched. There are 14 residues in the CDR3. CDR1 is SGHAT, CDR2 FQNNGV, per germline. CDR3 sequence reads: CASSSSGGSDTQYF. The CDR3 DNA reads TGTGCCAGCAGCTCCTCGGGGGGGTCAGATACGCAGTATTTT.

This chain uses TRBV20-1 with TRBJ2-7; D could derive from TRBD1 or TRBD2 (5 bases each). There are 17 residues in the CDR3. Per the germline V gene, CDR1 is DFQATT and CDR2 is SNEGSKA (reference sequence). Between the trimmed V and J ends, which lost 0 bases and 0 bases, there was a span of 18 bases. The CDR3 loop reads CSARELGFSGHSYEQYV. CDR3 bases: TGCAGTGCTAGAGAGCTCGGGTTTTCGGGGCACTCCTACGAGCAGTACGTC.

The rearrangement joins TRBV2 to TRBJ2-1; 15 bases map to TRBD2. J lost 9 bases, V lost 5 bases, and 17 bases had no gene match. Germline V gene data show CDR1 as SNHLY and CDR2 as FYNNEI. The CDR3 has 19 residues. Here the CDR3 reads CASSKDTVWTSGGVAEQFF. CDR3 DNA: TGTGCCAGCAGTAAAGATACAGTGTGGACTAGCGGGGGGGTGGCTGAGCAGTTCTTC.

The V gene is TRBV6-2 or TRBV6-3, the J gene TRBJ2-1; 12 positions agree with TRBD2. The germline V gene encodes CDR1 MNHEY and CDR2 SVGEGT. The CDR3 has 14 amino acids. Losses at the gene ends were 8 bases for V and 4 bases for J; bases not matched to a gene: 3. DNA for the CDR3: TGTGCCAGCGGGACTAGCGGGCCTTACAATGAGCAGTTCTTC. This codes for CASGTSGPYNEQFF.

This chain uses TRBV3-1 with TRBJ2-1; TRBD1 or TRBD2 may be the D gene (5 bases each). Trimming cost V 6 bases and J 2 bases, with 11 bases left between them. Germline lookup yields CDR1 LGHDT and CDR2 YNNKEL (reference sequence). This CDR3 has 14 amino acids. CDR3 region: CASSLRDAYNEQFF. DNA for the CDR3: TGTGCCAGCAGTCTCCGGGACGCCTACAATGAGCAGTTCTTC.

The table lists this clonotype with a few counts. V usage is TRBV2 and J usage is TRBJ2-4; D possibly uses TRBD1 or TRBD2 (5 bases each). Trimming left V 4 bases short and J 4 bases short, with 20 bases between. The CDR3 runs to 17 residues. Germline V gene lookup returns CDR1 SNHLY and CDR2 FYNNEI. This CDR3 is CASSGGSYLWGKNIQYF. The CDR3 DNA is TGTGCCAGCAGTGGGGGGTCCTATCTATGGGGTAAAAACATTCAGTACTTC.

The V gene is TRBV4-1, the J gene TRBJ1-5, with 8 bases aligning to TRBD1. CDR1 is MGHRA and CDR2 is YSYEKL in the germline V gene. The CDR3 has 16 residues. V trimming: 2 bases; J trimming: 7 bases; junction bases outside the gene matches: 10. CDR3 residues: CASSQYDRGSGQPQHF. As DNA, the CDR3 is TGCGCCAGCAGCCAATACGACAGGGGAAGTGGCCAGCCCCAGCATTTT.

V gene TRBV12-3 or TRBV12-4 combines with J gene TRBJ1-5; a weak D match, TRBD1 (5 bases). Trimming cost V 1 base and J 4 bases, with 11 bases left between them. This CDR3 comprises 15 residues. The CDR3 bases are TGTGCCAGCAGTTTAGTTCCCGAGGGGAATCAGCCCCAGCATTTT. This encodes CASSLVPEGNQPQHF.

V and J are TRBV4-3 and TRBJ2-3; TRBD1 matches 7 bases. Germline lookup yields CDR1 LGHNA and CDR2 YSLEER. V gave up 1 base and J gave up 5 bases; unmatched junction bases: 9. The CDR3 runs to 16 residues. The CDR3 DNA reads TGCGCCAGCAGCCAAGGCTCGACAGGGTTTGGAGATACGCAGTATTTT. Its translation is CASSQGSTGFGDTQYF.

The V call is TRBV6-6, the J call TRBJ2-3; 7 nucleotides align to TRBD2. The CDR3 sequence is 15 residues long. CDR1 is MNHNY and CDR2 is SVGAGI in the germline V gene (reference sequence). J was trimmed by 0 bases and V by 7 bases; bases with no gene match: 7. Here the CDR3 DNA reads TGTGCCAGCACGCCTCCGGGGGGTAGCACAGATACGCAGTATTTT. Encoded protein: CASTPPGGSTDTQYF.